These 14 T cell receptor beta chains came from one sample sequenced in a study of TIL therapy for anti-PD-1-resistant metastatic lung cancer. As to time point: pre-treatment sample, taken before nivolumab and TIL therapy. Tumor tissue came from excised metastases, mostly pleural nodules or supraclavicular lymph nodes. Sequencing used immunoSEQ v3. Clones were read by immunoSEQ multiplex PCR, and TCRdb kept only the in-frame ones, dropping some. Among more than 90,000 clones listed, 65% were seen once. The sequencing used tumor tissue, collected at baseline. The receptor source for this set is a person aged 25-85 years with non-small cell lung cancer.

The V gene is TRBV7-2, the J gene TRBJ1-5; D is unclear. The CDR3 loop spans 15 amino acids. V lost 1 base and J 11 bases, leaving 18 bases between the germline ends. The germline V gene has CDR1 SGHTA and CDR2 FQGNSA. The CDR3 is CASSLEARYSLSQHF. Here the CDR3 DNA reads TGTGCCAGCAGCTTAGAGGCCCGCTACAGTTTATCCCAGCATTTT. Together with reference TRBV7-2 and TRBJ1-5, the CDR3 gives the full variable domain: GAGVSQSPSNKVTEKGKDVELRCDPISGHTALYWYRQSLGQGLEFLIYFQGNSAPDKSGLPSDRFSAERTGGSVSTLTIQRTQQEDSAVYLCASSLEARYSLSQHFGDGTRLSIL.

V gene TRBV7-9 combines with J gene TRBJ2-2, with TRBD2 matching 11 bases. Germline lookup yields CDR1 SEHNR and CDR2 FQNEAQ (reference sequence). CDR3 size: 15 residues. V lost 5 bases and J lost 4; bases outside the gene matches: 3. CDR3 bases: TGTGCCAGCAGCCCCGGGACTAGCGGCACCGGGGAGCTGTTTTTT. Translating gives CASSPGTSGTGELFF.

This clone was observed at least ten times. V usage is TRBV4-2 and J usage is TRBJ2-3; 10 bases are a match to TRBD2. There are 16 residues in the CDR3. Germline CDR1 LGHNA, CDR2 YNFKEQ. The J segment lost 1 base and the V segment lost 4 bases, leaving 5 bases of the junction unmatched. The CDR3 loop is CASSRHLAGGTDTQYF. CDR3 sequence (DNA): TGTGCCAGCAGCCGCCATCTAGCGGGGGGCACAGATACGCAGTATTTT.

V usage is TRBV5-1 and J usage is TRBJ2-5; weak D call: TRBD1 (5 bases). V was clipped by 3 bases and J by 5 bases, with 14 bases between them. CDR1 SGHRS and CDR2 YFSETQ come from the germline V gene. The CDR3 contains 14 residues. The CDR3, as DNA: TGCGCCAGCAGCTCCCCTACAGGAGAGGAGACCCAGTACTTC. It is translated as CASSSPTGEETQYF.

The rearrangement joins TRBV27 to TRBJ2-7; D is ambiguous. Trimming shortened V by 3 bases and J by 4 bases, and 10 bases separated the two germline ends. The germline gives CDR1 MNHEY, CDR2 SMNVEV (reference sequence). CDR3 length equals 13 residues. The CDR3 spells CASSFGVMYEQYF. In DNA, the CDR3 is TGTGCCAGCAGTTTTGGGGTCATGTACGAGCAGTACTTC.

The rearrangement links TRBV3-1 (or the pseudogene TRBV3-2) to TRBJ2-3, with D uncertain. The germline V and J ends were trimmed by 4 bases and 2 bases, with 7 bases remaining between them. Germline assignment: CDR1 LGHDT and CDR2 YNNKEL (reference sequence). The CDR3 runs to 13 residues. DNA for the CDR3: TGTGCCAGCAGCCGAACAGTCACAGATACGCAGTATTTT. Translated: CASSRTVTDTQYF.

The chain links TRBV19 to TRBJ2-5; 7 positions match TRBD2. Germline CDR1 is LNHDA and CDR2 is SQIVND (reference sequence). The CDR3 sequence is 18 residues long. V lost 2 bases, J lost 2 bases, and 14 bases stayed unmatched. This CDR3 reads CASSIRGGARGRQETQYF. CDR3 DNA sequence: TGTGCCAGTAGTATAAGGGGAGGGGCGCGGGGACGGCAAGAGACCCAGTACTTC.

The chain is built from TRBV2 and TRBJ1-2, with D possibly being TRBD1 (5 bases). Germline V gene sequence: CDR1 SNHLY, CDR2 FYNNEI. Trimming took 9 bases from V and 5 from J, leaving 22 bases between them. The CDR3 is 15 amino acids. The CDR3 DNA follows: TGTGCCAGTTCCTCCCTCAGGGAAGGACCGTATGGCTACACCTTC. Its protein is CASSSLREGPYGYTF.

This rearrangement joins TRBV27 to TRBJ1-5; TRBD1 might be the D (6 bases). Germline lookup yields CDR1 MNHEY and CDR2 SMNVEV (reference sequence). V gave up 0 bases and J gave up 7 bases, with 13 bases separating them. The CDR3 sequence is 15 residues long. The chain's CDR3 is CASSLSFQGLQPQHF. The CDR3 region has the DNA TGTGCCAGCAGTTTATCGTTTCAGGGGTTGCAGCCCCAGCATTTT.

V usage is TRBV19 and J usage is TRBJ1-3; D unresolved. Trimming shortened V by 4 bases and J by 5 bases, and 12 bases separated the two germline ends. The germline V gene encodes CDR1 LNHDA and CDR2 SQIVND (reference sequence). This CDR3 contains 14 residues. Here the CDR3 reads CASSKQLTRNTIYF. DNA for the CDR3: TGTGCCAGTAGTAAACAGCTAACTCGAAACACCATATATTTT.

This clone is a singleton in its sample. This chain joins TRBV11-2 and TRBJ2-7; unclear D gene. Between the trimmed V and J ends, which lost 2 bases and 4 bases, there was a span of 3 bases. In germline, CDR1 is SGHAT, CDR2 FQNNGV. This CDR3 spans 11 amino acids. The chain's CDR3 is CASSLWYEQYF. CDR3 DNA: TGTGCCAGCAGCTTATGGTACGAGCAGTACTTC. Full variable domain (missing parts from reference TRBV11-2 and TRBJ2-7): EAGVAQSPRYKIIEKRQSVAFWCNPISGHATLYWYQQILGQGPKLLIQFQNNGVVDDSQLPKDRFSAERLKGVDSTLKIQPAKLEDSAVYLCASSLWYEQYFGPGTRLTVT.

This chain's CDR3 is CASSPSWLFEKLFF. The CDR3 nucleotides read TGTGCCAGCAGCCCATCGTGGTTATTCGAAAAACTGTTTTTT. The chain is built from TRBV6-2 or TRBV6-3 and TRBJ1-4; D unclear. V was pared by 6 bases and J by 8 bases, with 16 bases between. This CDR3 region has 14 residues. CDR1 and CDR2 from the germline V gene are MNHEY and SVGEGT.

This clone came up a few times. In nucleotides, the CDR3 is TGTGCCAGCAGGGACGCAGGGGGGCCTGTGAACACTGAAGCTTTCTTT. Translation gives CASRDAGGPVNTEAFF. The J gene is TRBJ1-1, the V gene TRBV6-6; 7 nucleotides line up with TRBD1. Germline V gene lookup returns CDR1 MNHNY and CDR2 SVGAGI (reference sequence). The CDR3 is 16 residues long. J was trimmed by 0 bases and V by 6 bases; bases with no gene match: 10.

This clone was picked up a small number of times. This rearrangement joins TRBV6-5 to TRBJ2-7; 12 bases are shared with TRBD1. The germline CDR1 and CDR2 sequences are MNHEY and SVGAGI. After removal of 6 bases from V and 6 bases from J, the junction contained 6 bases not matched to a gene. CDR3 size: 14 residues. The CDR3 DNA is TGTGCCAGCAGGCCGGGACAGGGGGCATCCGAGCAGTACTTC. Protein: CASRPGQGASEQYF.